The T cell receptor (beta chain) under discussion was sequenced for a study of metastatic and nonmetastatic thyroid tumors. Overall study context: From malignant and benign thyroid patients, repertoires in blood and in tumor or nodule tissue were compared.

This CDR3 contains 15 residues. With V trimmed by 1 base and J by 7 bases, 9 bases remained unmatched. The germline V gene encodes CDR1 SGHAT and CDR2 FQNNGV. None of the patients had undergone any treatment ahead of thyroid surgery. TCRdb called clones again from the PCR reads with MiXCR. This sample carries 39,000 or so clones, roughly half of them seen once, and the ten largest clones take less than 25%. The sequenced sample consisted of tumor tissue. This chain links TRBV11-2 with TRBJ1-2; 7 positions match TRBD1. This sequence originates from a male donor with papillary thyroid cancer or a benign thyroid nodule (not recorded which). Some clones in this sample may be carry-over from other donors' samples. The CDR3 sequence is CASSLVPQGLGGYTF. The CDR3, as DNA: TGTGCCAGCAGCTTAGTCCCACAGGGGTTAGGTGGCTACACCTTC.